The sequence of this TCR beta chain was determined in a study of cytomegalovirus exposure and HLA in healthy donors listed by TCRdb under 2017. Some background on the complete study: An earlier analysis of roughly 610 of the donors reported 276 Gb of sequence data and 90 million to 120 million unique TCR beta sequences obtained from some 200 million T cells. An early release that covered fewer than 800 HLA-typed donors contained around 300 gigabases of sequencing data and 70 million to 100 million unique TCR sequences. The genetic ancestry cluster associated with self-reported Caucasian donors included around 76% of the approximately 430 genotyped donors. The aim of the study was to test whether cataloging public T cell receptors could identify signatures of past pathogen exposure. The T cell repertoires of roughly 660 subjects were profiled by immunosequencing and related to cytomegalovirus serostatus. A separate validation cohort of over a hundred different subjects was used in addition to the 666-subject first cohort. The study combined high-throughput TCR immunosequencing, statistical association of individual TCRs with disease status, and machine learning to predict cytomegalovirus infection status. In a later analysis, previously published TCR beta repertoires from about 640 donors were re-analyzed and high-resolution HLA genotyping was added so that TCR occurrence patterns could be studied. The later analysis used no new phenotypic data to find candidate immune exposures, relying instead on TCR beta sequences and their occurrence across donors. In an earlier analysis of 587 of the donors, high-throughput TCR beta sequencing was used to judge whether each TCR beta V gene segment behaved as functional or pseudogenic. Donor age, sex, ethnicity and CMV serostatus were collected together with the repertoire data. A later genetic analysis used genome-wide SNP genotypes for about 65% of the roughly 700 donors, treating that subset as a discovery cohort. Every discovery cohort repertoire had been produced on one sequencing platform. Class I and class II HLA loci were covered by the typing at four-digit resolution. Typing coverage differed by locus: A, B, C, DRB1 and DQB1 were typed in about 620-630 donors, DQA1 in about 510, DPA1 in nearly 610, and DPB1 in approximately 450. Because of strong linkage in the cohort, roughly five DR-DQ haplotypes were treated as single units for association and clustering. Across some 400 genotyped donors of the cohort, an average of approximately 240,000 unique TCR beta nucleotide sequences per donor were sequenced, and roughly a sixth of those sequences were non-productive.

In total, 630 or so healthy bone marrow donors made up the cohort. At the time of sampling, every cohort member was nominally healthy, though immune exposures that went unrecorded were likely present. The donor was CMV seropositive and belonged to the group of 270 or so seropositive cohort members. A peripheral blood sample was collected from each donor, and TCR beta sequencing was performed on peripheral blood mononuclear cells. The Qiagen DNeasy Blood Extraction Kit was used to extract genomic DNA from the blood cell samples. The method was the immunoSEQ multiplex PCR assay. For the multiplex PCR, a mixture combining 60 forward primers for TCR Vbeta segments and 13 reverse primers for TCR Jbeta segments was used. Amplification of the CDR3 region of rearranged TCR beta genes was performed with a multiplex PCR assay on genomic DNA. The Illumina HiSeq System was used to sequence the amplified TCR beta libraries as 87-base-pair reads. The paper's data handling went like this. In a later analysis, tens of millions of unique TCR beta chains were counted across the roughly 610 repertoires, and roughly 11 million of these chains were shared by at least two donors. A nearest-neighbor algorithm error-corrected the raw reads and collapsed the reads into unique sequences, merging closely related sequences to remove PCR and sequencing errors. Alignment of CDR3 sequences to IMGT reference sequences was used to assign V, D and J gene segments. Each retained sequence needed at least a six-nucleotide match to both a V gene segment and a J gene segment. A rearrangement was called productive if the CDR3 had no stop codons and remained in frame with V and J, and every other rearrangement was called non-productive. CDR3 was defined according to IMGT convention as the region running from the second conserved V-encoded cysteine to the conserved J-encoded phenylalanine. In an earlier analysis of approximately 500 of the donors, sequences lacking an unambiguous match to a single V gene segment were excluded. An earlier analysis of about 600 of the donors called V segments functional above 56.7% productive rearrangements and segregating when the between-donor standard deviation exceeded 5%. A statistical classification framework was built to diagnose cytomegalovirus status from the catalog of TCR beta chain sequences. A later analysis assigned V and J genes by comparing TCR nucleotide sequences with IMGT/GENE-DB human TR gene sequences. In a later analysis, CDR3 sequences and most-parsimonious VDJ recombination scenarios were assigned using the TCRdist pipeline. In a later analysis, each TCR beta chain was defined by its CDR3 amino acid sequence together with its V-gene family, and reads lacking a unique V-gene family were excluded. As a way to deal with suspected cross-contamination and a sequencing artifact, a later analysis dropped 640 or so nucleotide sequences that were highly shared and had low generation probability. A later analysis calculated a clonal expansion index for each public chain from normalized within-repertoire ranks of inferred template counts. Generation probabilities in a later analysis came from a VDJ recombination model fitted to out-of-frame rearrangements, and those results were checked against IGoR. In a later analysis, hypergeometric tests were used to score TCR-TCR, TCR-HLA and TCR-CMV co-occurrence, with a repertoire-size bias correction applied to TCR pairs. In a later analysis, false discovery rates were estimated by permuting HLA or CMV assignments 20 times. In a later analysis, co-occurring TCRs were grouped with DBSCAN, and TCRdist sequence similarity was added when clustering was performed within HLA-allele-positive subsets. Co-occurrence clustering excluded repertoires with fewer than 30,000 or more than 120,000 public chains, plus five with anomalous nucleotide sharing. In its TCRdb copy, this immuneACCESS table keeps in-frame sequences only and misses some clones. Where compared with another copy, unresolved V genes explain less than half of these, and the others have no known cause. The D gene and trimming were derived from the DNA, and the V and J assignments and clone size from that table. Across this sample there are about 160,000 clones, with approximately 82% seen only once. Around 6.6% of the sample is in the top ten clones.

Concerning this clone: Its antigen target is currently unknown. No quality values exist for individual bases; no much larger clone is one base distant.

Overall study results and their limits: Specific HLA alleles were associated with 15,000 to 20,000 TCR beta sequences at a false discovery rate of 0.05 in a later analysis. Strong co-occurrence of HLA alleles, especially DR and DQ, made assigning TCR associations to individual alleles difficult. Most TCR sequences were observed very rarely across donors, whereas some public TCRs were present in many individuals. A later analysis found that TCR association rates varied across HLA loci, with DRB1 alleles showing the most associated TCRs and HLA-C alleles the fewest. The study gave a list of around 170 TCR beta chains associated with cytomegalovirus. Immune exposure information for the cohort was limited to CMV serostatus. A further reported finding was that TCR beta sequences accurately predicted the HLA-A and HLA-B alleles for most subjects in the first cohort. Sequencing depth was assumed to be roughly uniform across donors in the presence/absence analyses, though that assumption may not hold. Because HLA typing was unavailable for some donors at each locus, only the typed subset was used in association tests. The earlier analysis of 587 of the donors excluded approximately 15 rarely observed V segments, including chromosome 9 orphons, because counts were too low. A later genetic analysis reported fewer N-insertions in productive TCRs among donors in an Asian-associated ancestry cluster than the roughly 700-donor mean. In a later genetic analysis, a missense DCLRE1C variant was associated with V-gene and J-gene trimming of TCR beta chains, and the association was replicated in an independent cohort. According to a later analysis, most CMV-associated TCR beta chains appeared to be HLA-restricted, and the HLA associations seemed to be driven largely by CMV exposure. Cytomegalovirus status was reported to be diagnosed by the classifier with high specificity and sensitivity in both the original and validation cohorts. The sequencing pipeline was judged likely to have produced a cluster of highly shared sequence variants as a technical artifact. In an earlier analysis of 450 to 750 of the donors, most TCR beta V segments appeared in productive rearrangements about 87% or about 30% of the time, broadly matching IMGT annotations. In a later analysis, HLA-associated TCR beta chains were found to be more clonally expanded and to have lower generation probabilities than equally common non-associated chains. The cohort was sequenced for TCR beta chains only, and without alpha or paired-chain data the features that could be detected were limited. The authors suggested that the approach could potentially be generalized to other disease states and immunological phenotypes. Correlated functional status among segregating V segments might be attributable to linkage disequilibrium, but an unknown experimental factor could not be ruled out. According to a later analysis, parvovirus B19, influenza, CMV and Epstein-Barr virus appeared linked to several top co-occurrence clusters. In vitro tests confirmed that three of the cytomegalovirus-associated TCR beta chains recognize cytomegalovirus antigens.

Sequenced input: PBMCs. The receptor's source is a man between 50 and 59 years old in good health and CMV-seropositive.

This receptor carries the CDR3 CSASFRDTQYF. The sequenced DNA: TGCAGTGCTAGTTTCCGGGATACGCAGTATTTT. The rearrangement joined TRBV20-1 to TRBJ2-3, with the D gene too uncertain to name. The junction shows trimming of 3 bases on V and 6 bases on J, plus 7 bases between the germline ends. Based on the germline V gene (reference sequence), the CDR1 and CDR2 sequences are DFQATT and SNEGSKA. There are 11 amino acids in the CDR3, from cysteine to phenylalanine inclusive. Kept here is only the CDR3 DNA, which spans 33 bases and is read in frame from base 1.